The clone carrying this T cell receptor beta chain appeared a few times. Antigen: not known. Via MiXCR, TCRdb re-called the reads, giving one row per CDR3 protein. The table records 700,000 to 900,000 distinct CDR3 sequences, 25% to 35% of them present only once. These data originate in a study of T cell repertoires in cytomegalovirus infection. Whole-study context: Evidence of both CMV infection and a matching HLA type came from public TCR beta signatures.

Germline V CDR1 and CDR2: MNHEY, SVGAGI. Trimming stripped 2 bases from V and 5 bases from J, with 13 bases between. The CDR3 sequence is 14 residues long. The origin of this receptor is a human donor in good health (CMV status not recorded). Some clones in this sample may be carry-over from other donors' samples. The specimen was cultured CD8+ T cells from PBMCs, collected from culture after CMV antigen stimulation. J is TRBJ2-7 and V is TRBV6-5, with TRBD2 as a possible D gene (6 bases). The CDR3 loop is CASSYTPGGNEQYF. CDR3 bases: TGTGCCAGCAGTTACACCCCAGGAGGGAACGAGCAGTACTTC.